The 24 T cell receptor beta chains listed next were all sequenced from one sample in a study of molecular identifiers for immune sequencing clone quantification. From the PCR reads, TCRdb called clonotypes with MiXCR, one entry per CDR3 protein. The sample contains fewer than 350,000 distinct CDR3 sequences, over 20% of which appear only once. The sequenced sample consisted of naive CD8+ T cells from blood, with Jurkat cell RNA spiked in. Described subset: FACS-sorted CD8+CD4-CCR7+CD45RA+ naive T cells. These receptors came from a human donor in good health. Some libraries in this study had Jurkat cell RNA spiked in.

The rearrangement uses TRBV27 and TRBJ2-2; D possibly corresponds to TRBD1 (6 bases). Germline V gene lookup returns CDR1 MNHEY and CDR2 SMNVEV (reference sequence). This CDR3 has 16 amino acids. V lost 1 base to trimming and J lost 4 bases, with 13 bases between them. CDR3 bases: TGTGCCAGCAGTTTATGGGCAGGGGACGCCACCGGGGAGCTGTTTTTT. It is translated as CASSLWAGDATGELFF.

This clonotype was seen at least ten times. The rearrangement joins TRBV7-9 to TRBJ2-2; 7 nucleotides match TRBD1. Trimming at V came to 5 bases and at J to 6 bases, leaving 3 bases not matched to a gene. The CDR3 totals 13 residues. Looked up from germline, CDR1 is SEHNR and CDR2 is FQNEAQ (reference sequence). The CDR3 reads CASSPTGAGELFF. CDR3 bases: TGTGCCAGCAGCCCAACAGGGGCCGGGGAGCTGTTTTTT.

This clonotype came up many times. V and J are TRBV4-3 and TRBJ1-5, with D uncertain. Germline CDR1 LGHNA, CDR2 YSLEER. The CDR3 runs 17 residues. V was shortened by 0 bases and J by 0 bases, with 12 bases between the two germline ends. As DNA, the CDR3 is TGCGCCAGCAGCCAAGATCTGGCACCTTATAGCAATCAGCCCCAGCATTTT. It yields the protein CASSQDLAPYSNQPQHF.

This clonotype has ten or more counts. The DNA of the CDR3 is TGTGCCAGCAGTTTAACGGCGGGAGTCGAGATAGATACGCAGTATTTT. This translates into CASSLTAGVEIDTQYF. The chain joins TRBV28 to TRBJ2-3; 7 nucleotides line up with TRBD2. After removal of 2 bases from V and 5 bases from J, the junction contained 10 bases not matched to a gene. Germline V gene sequence: CDR1 MDHEN, CDR2 SYDVKM. The CDR3 is 16 amino acids.

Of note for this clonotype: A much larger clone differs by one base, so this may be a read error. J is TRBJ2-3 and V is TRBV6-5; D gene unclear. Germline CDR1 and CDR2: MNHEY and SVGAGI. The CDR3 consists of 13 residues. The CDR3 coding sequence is TGTGCCAGCAGTCCTTTCGTCACAGATACGCAGTGTTTT. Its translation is CASSPFVTDTQCF.

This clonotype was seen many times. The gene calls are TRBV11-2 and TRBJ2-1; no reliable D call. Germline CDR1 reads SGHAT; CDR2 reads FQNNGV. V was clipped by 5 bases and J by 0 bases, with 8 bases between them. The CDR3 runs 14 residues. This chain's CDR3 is CASSLLSSYNEQFF. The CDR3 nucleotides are TGTGCCAGCAGCCTCCTTAGCTCCTACAATGAGCAGTTCTTC.

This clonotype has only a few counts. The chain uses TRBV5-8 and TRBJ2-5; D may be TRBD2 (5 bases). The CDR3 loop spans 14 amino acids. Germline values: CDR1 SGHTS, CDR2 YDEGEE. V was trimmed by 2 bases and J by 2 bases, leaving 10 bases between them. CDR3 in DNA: TGTGCCAGCAGCTTTTCGGGAACTCAAGAGACCCAGTACTTC. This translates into CASSFSGTQETQYF.

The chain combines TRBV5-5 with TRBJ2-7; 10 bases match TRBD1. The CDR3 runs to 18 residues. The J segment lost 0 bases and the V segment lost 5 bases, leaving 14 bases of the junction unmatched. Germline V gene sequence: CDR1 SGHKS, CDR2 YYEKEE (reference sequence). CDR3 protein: CASRPRTGGEGSSYEQYF. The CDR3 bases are TGTGCCAGCAGGCCCAGGACAGGGGGAGAGGGATCCTCCTACGAGCAGTACTTC.

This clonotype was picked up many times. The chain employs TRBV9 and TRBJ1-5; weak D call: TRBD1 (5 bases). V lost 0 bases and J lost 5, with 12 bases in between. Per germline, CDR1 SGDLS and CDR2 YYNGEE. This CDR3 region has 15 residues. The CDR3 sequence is CASSVGGVPYQPQHF. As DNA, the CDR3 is TGTGCCAGCAGCGTAGGGGGGGTCCCATATCAGCCCCAGCATTTT. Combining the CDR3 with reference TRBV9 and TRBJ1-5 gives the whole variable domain DSGVTQTPKHLITATGQRVTLRCSPRSGDLSVYWYQQSLDQGLQFLIQYYNGEERAKGNILERFSAQQFPDLHSELNLSSLELGDSALYFCASSVGGVPYQPQHFGDGTRLSIL.

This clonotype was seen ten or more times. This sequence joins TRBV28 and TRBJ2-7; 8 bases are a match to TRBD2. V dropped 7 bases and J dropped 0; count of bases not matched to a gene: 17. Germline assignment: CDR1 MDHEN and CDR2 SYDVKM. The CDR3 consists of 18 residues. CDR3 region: CASKYTGPASGSSYEQYF. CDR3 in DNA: TGTGCCAGCAAATATACAGGACCTGCCAGCGGGAGCTCCTACGAGCAGTACTTC.

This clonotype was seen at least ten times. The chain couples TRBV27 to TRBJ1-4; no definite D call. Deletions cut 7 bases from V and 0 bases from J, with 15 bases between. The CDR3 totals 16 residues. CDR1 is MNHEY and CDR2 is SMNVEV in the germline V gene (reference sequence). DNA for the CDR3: TGTGCCAGCATGAGTTCGTTTGGGGCAACTAATGAAAAACTGTTTTTT. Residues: CASMSSFGATNEKLFF.

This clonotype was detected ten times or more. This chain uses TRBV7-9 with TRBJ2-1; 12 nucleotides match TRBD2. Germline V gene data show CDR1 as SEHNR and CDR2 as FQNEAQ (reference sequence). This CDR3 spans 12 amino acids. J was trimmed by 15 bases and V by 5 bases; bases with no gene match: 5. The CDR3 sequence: CASSPRGLAGFF. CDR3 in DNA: TGTGCCAGCAGCCCACGGGGACTAGCGGGGTTCTTC.

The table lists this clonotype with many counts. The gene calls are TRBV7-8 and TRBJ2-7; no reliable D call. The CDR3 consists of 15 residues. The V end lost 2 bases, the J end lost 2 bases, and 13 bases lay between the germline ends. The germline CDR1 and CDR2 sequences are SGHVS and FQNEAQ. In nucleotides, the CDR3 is TGTGCCAGCAGCTTACGTCGGGCCCCGCCCTACGAGCAGTACTTC. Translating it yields CASSLRRAPPYEQYF.

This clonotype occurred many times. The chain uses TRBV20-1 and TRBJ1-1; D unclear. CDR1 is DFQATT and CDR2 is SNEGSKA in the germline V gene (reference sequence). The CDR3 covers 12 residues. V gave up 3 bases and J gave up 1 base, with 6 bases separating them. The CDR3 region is CSASHRNTEAFF. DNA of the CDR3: TGCAGTGCTAGTCACCGGAACACTGAAGCTTTCTTT.

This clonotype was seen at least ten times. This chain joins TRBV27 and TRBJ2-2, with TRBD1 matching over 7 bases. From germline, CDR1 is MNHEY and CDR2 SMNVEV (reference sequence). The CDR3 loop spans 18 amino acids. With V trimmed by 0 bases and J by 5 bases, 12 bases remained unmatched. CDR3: CASSLSGTEVLETGELFF. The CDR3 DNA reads TGTGCCAGCAGTTTATCCGGGACAGAGGTACTCGAAACCGGGGAGCTGTTTTTT.

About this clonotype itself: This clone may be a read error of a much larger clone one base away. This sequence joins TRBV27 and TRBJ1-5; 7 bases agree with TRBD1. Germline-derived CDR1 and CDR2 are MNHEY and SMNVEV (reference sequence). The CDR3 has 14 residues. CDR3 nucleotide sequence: TGTGCCAGCAGTTCAGGGACAGCCGACCAGCTCCAGCATTTT. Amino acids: CASSSGTADQLQHF.

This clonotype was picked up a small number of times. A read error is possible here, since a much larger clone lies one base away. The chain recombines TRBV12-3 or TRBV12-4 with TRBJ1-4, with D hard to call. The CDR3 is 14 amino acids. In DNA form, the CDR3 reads TGTGCCAGCAGCTACCCGCAGGCTCGTGAAGAACTGTTTTTT. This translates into CASSYPQAREELFF.

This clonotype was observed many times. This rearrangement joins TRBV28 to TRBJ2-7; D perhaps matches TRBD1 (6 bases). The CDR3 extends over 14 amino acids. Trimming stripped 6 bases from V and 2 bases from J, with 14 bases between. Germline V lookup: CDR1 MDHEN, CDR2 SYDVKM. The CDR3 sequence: CASRTGIATYEQYF. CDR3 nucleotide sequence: TGTGCCAGCAGAACAGGGATAGCAACCTACGAGCAGTACTTC.

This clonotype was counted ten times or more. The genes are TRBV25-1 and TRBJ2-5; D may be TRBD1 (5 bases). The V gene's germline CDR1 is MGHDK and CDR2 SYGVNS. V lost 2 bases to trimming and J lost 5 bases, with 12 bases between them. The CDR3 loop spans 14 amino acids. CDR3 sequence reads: CASSERRGWETQYF. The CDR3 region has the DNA TGTGCCAGCAGTGAACGTAGGGGTTGGGAGACCCAGTACTTC.

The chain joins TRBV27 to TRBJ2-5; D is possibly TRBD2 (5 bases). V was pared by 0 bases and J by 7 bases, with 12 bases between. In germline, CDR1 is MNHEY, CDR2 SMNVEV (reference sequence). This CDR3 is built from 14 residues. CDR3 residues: CASSLSFREGTQYF. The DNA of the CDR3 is TGTGCCAGCAGTTTATCGTTTAGAGAGGGGACCCAGTACTTC.

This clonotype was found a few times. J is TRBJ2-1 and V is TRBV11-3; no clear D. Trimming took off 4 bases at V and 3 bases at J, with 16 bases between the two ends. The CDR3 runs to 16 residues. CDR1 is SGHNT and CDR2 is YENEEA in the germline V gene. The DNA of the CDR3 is TGTGCCAGCAGCTCATCCGCAGTATCTGTCTACAATGAGCAGTTCTTC. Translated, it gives CASSSSAVSVYNEQFF. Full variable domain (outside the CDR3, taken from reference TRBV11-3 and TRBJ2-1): EAGVVQSPRYKIIEKKQPVAFWCNPISGHNTLYWYLQNLGQGPELLIRYENEEAVDDSQLPKDRFSAERLKGVDSTLKIQPAELGDSAVYLCASSSSAVSVYNEQFFGPGTRLTVL.

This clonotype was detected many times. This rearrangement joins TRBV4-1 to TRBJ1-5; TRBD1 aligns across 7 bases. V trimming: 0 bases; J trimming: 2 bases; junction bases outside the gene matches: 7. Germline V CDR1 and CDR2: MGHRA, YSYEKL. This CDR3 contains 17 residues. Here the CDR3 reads CASSQETGVYGNQPQHF. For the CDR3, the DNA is TGCGCCAGCAGCCAAGAAACAGGGGTCTACGGCAATCAGCCCCAGCATTTT.

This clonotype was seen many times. In DNA form, the CDR3 reads TGTGCCAGCAGTTCCATGACAGGGTATCCGCGGGATACGCAGTATTTT. Protein product: CASSSMTGYPRDTQYF. The V and J genes are TRBV27 and TRBJ2-3, with 7 bases fitting TRBD1. Unmatched junction bases numbered 13, after V lost 4 bases and J lost 6 bases. This CDR3 spans 16 amino acids. The germline V gene encodes CDR1 MNHEY and CDR2 SMNVEV (reference sequence).

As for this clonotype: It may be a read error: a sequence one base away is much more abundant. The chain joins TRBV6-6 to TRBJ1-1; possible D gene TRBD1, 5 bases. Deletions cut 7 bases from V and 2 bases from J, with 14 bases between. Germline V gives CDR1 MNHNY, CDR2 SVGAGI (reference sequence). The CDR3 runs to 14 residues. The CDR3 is CASTGAGINTEAFF. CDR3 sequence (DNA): TGTGCCAGCACTGGGGCAGGTATTAACACTGAAGCTTTCTTT.